What follows are 25 T cell receptor beta chains derived from one specimen sequenced in a study of T-cell memory formation after mild COVID-19. TCRdb re-called the 5' RACE reads through MiXCR, storing one row per CDR3 protein. This sample has just under 350,000 distinct CDR3 sequences, with 13% found just once. The specimen was PBMCs or a T cell subset sorted from them (not recorded which). Receptors were obtained from a man aged 18 to 29 who had mild COVID-19 (a few samples of this study predate the infection). Cell type and time point are not known.

This clonotype was counted a few times. The chain joins TRBV5-1 to TRBJ2-5, with 13 bases lining up with TRBD2. Germline V lookup: CDR1 SGHRS, CDR2 YFSETQ. The CDR3 spans 16 residues. V dropped 5 bases and J dropped 2; count of bases not matched to a gene: 6. DNA for the CDR3: TGCGCCAGCAGAACCCGACTAGCGGGGGGACAAGAGACCCAGTACTTC. The encoded protein is CASRTRLAGGQETQYF.

This clonotype has ten or more counts. The chain couples TRBV11-2 to TRBJ2-1, with 13 bases fitting TRBD2. Germline CDR1 SGHAT, CDR2 FQNNGV. This CDR3 contains 16 residues. J was trimmed by 4 bases and V by 1 base; bases with no gene match: 1. As DNA, the CDR3 is TGTGCCAGCAGCTTAGTACTAGCGGGGGGGTACAATGAGCAGTTCTTC. It is translated as CASSLVLAGGYNEQFF.

The chain couples TRBV20-1 to TRBJ2-3; 11 bases are shared with TRBD2. The germline V gene encodes CDR1 DFQATT and CDR2 SNEGSKA (reference sequence). Trimming removed 3 bases from V and 4 bases from J; junction bases left unmatched: 3. CDR3 length: 14 amino acids. The CDR3 DNA reads as TGCAGTGCTAGTTTAGCGGGGGGGTCAGATACGCAGTATTTT. This codes for CSASLAGGSDTQYF.

This chain joins TRBV20-1 and TRBJ2-1; D tentatively reads TRBD1 or TRBD2 (5 bases each). Germline V gene lookup returns CDR1 DFQATT and CDR2 SNEGSKA (reference sequence). The CDR3 totals 13 residues. V was cut by 2 bases and J by 10 bases, with 15 bases left in between. CDR3 nucleotides: TGCAGTGCTAGAAGGCCGGGGCCTAAGGAGCAGTTCTTC. It is translated as CSARRPGPKEQFF.

This clonotype was counted between two and nine times. The V and J genes are TRBV6-2 or TRBV6-3 and TRBJ2-7; TRBD2 matches at 9 bases. Germline V gives CDR1 MNHEY, CDR2 SVGEGT. CDR3 length: 15 amino acids. V dropped 5 bases and J dropped 3; count of bases not matched to a gene: 8. CDR3 protein: CASSPPGAGGYEQYV. CDR3 in DNA: TGTGCCAGCAGTCCGCCGGGAGCGGGGGGCTACGAGCAGTACGTC.

This clonotype has only a few counts. The chain joins TRBV4-1 to TRBJ2-1, with TRBD2 matching 12 bases. Germline CDR1 is MGHRA and CDR2 is YSYEKL. The V gene end was trimmed by 4 bases and the J gene end by 8 bases; junction bases not matched to a gene: 9. The CDR3 has 16 residues. For the CDR3, the DNA is TGCGCCAGCAGCCGTCCTACTAGCGGGGGGAGCGATGAGCAGTTCTTC. Protein sequence: CASSRPTSGGSDEQFF.

J is TRBJ2-1 and V is TRBV12-3 or TRBV12-4, with D possibly being TRBD1 or TRBD2 (5 bases each). Trimming pared 6 bases from V and 8 bases from J, leaving 14 bases between. This CDR3 is 13 amino acids long. DNA of the CDR3: TGTGCCAGCAGATCCGGGGCTAGCCATGAGCAGTTCTTC. Translation: CASRSGASHEQFF.

The chain is built from TRBV5-1 and TRBJ2-3, with D possibly matching TRBD2 (6 bases). Per the germline V gene, CDR1 is SGHRS and CDR2 is YFSETQ. The CDR3 consists of 16 residues. V lost 6 bases and J lost 8, with 25 bases in between. The CDR3 bases are TGCGCCAGCACCCCGATGGGGCGCGGGGATCCGAGTACGCAGTATTTT. It codes for CASTPMGRGDPSTQYF.

This clonotype showed up just a few times. This rearrangement joins TRBV11-2 to TRBJ1-1, with 10 bases lining up with TRBD1. Looked up from germline, CDR1 is SGHAT and CDR2 is FQNNGV. This CDR3 comprises 18 residues. Trimming at V came to 5 bases and at J to 5 bases, leaving 17 bases not matched to a gene. The CDR3: CASSPKTGGVGITTEAFF. In nucleotides, the CDR3 is TGTGCCAGCAGCCCGAAGACAGGGGGCGTCGGTATTACGACTGAAGCTTTCTTT.

V gene TRBV5-1 combines with J gene TRBJ2-3; D is ambiguous. From germline, CDR1 is SGHRS and CDR2 YFSETQ. The CDR3 consists of 16 residues. V lost 5 bases and J lost 1, with 17 bases in between. The CDR3 DNA reads as TGCGCCAGCAGGAACGGCGGCAGCTCCCGCACAGATACGCAGTATTTT. This encodes CASRNGGSSRTDTQYF.

This clonotype showed up just a few times. The chain has TRBV12-3 or TRBV12-4 and TRBJ2-1; unclear D gene. This CDR3 comprises 14 residues. Trimming removed 5 bases at V and 7 bases at J, with 15 bases between. CDR3 region: CASSPTLSGNEQFF. In DNA form, the CDR3 reads TGTGCCAGCAGTCCCACGCTGTCTGGGAATGAGCAGTTCTTC.

The J gene is TRBJ2-7, the V gene TRBV28; D is unclear. The germline V gene encodes CDR1 MDHEN and CDR2 SYDVKM. Trimming left V 4 bases short and J 6 bases short, with 13 bases between. The CDR3 is 13 residues long. In DNA, the CDR3 is TGTGCCAGCAGTTCCCCGGCTCCCGGCGAGCAGTACGTC. Its translation: CASSSPAPGEQYV.

The chain employs TRBV12-3 or TRBV12-4 and TRBJ1-2; possibly TRBD1 for D (5 bases). This CDR3 has 16 residues. Trimming took off 7 bases at V and 6 bases at J, with 24 bases between the two ends. The CDR3 sequence is CASTGGRSGRGDGYTF. For the CDR3, the DNA is TGTGCCAGCACCGGGGGAAGGTCCGGACGGGGTGATGGCTACACCTTC.

This clonotype has just a few counts. V usage is TRBV9 and J usage is TRBJ2-3; D may match TRBD1 or TRBD2 (5 bases each). Germline-derived CDR1 and CDR2 are SGDLS and YYNGEE. The CDR3 is 15 amino acids. Trimming left V 0 bases short and J 3 bases short, with 11 bases between. The CDR3 coding sequence is TGTGCCAGCAGCGTAGGGGGGAGATGGACAGATACGCAGTATTTT. Translated: CASSVGGRWTDTQYF.

In DNA form, the CDR3 reads TGTGCCAGCAGTTTAAAGCGGTCCAGGGTCATCTTTTCCAATCAGCCCCAGCATTTT. The encoded protein is CASSLKRSRVIFSNQPQHF. The chain couples TRBV28 to TRBJ1-5; D possibly corresponds to TRBD1 (5 bases). The CDR3 covers 19 residues. Trimming cost V 2 bases and J 3 bases, with 23 bases left between them. Germline-derived CDR1 and CDR2 are MDHEN and SYDVKM.

This clonotype was picked up a small number of times. The chain couples TRBV4-3 to TRBJ2-7, with a weak D call TRBD1 (5 bases). Between the trimmed V and J ends, which lost 1 base and 2 bases, there was a span of 15 bases. The CDR3 is 16 amino acids. CDR1 is LGHNA and CDR2 is YSLEER in the germline V gene. CDR3 protein: CASSQGYRPETYEQYF. CDR3 bases: TGCGCCAGCAGCCAAGGGTACAGGCCAGAAACCTACGAGCAGTACTTC.

The J gene is TRBJ1-1, the V gene TRBV4-2, with a weak D call TRBD1 (6 bases). Trimming removed 4 bases at V and 1 base at J, with 13 bases between. The CDR3 covers 15 residues. CDR1 is LGHNA and CDR2 is YNFKEQ in the germline V gene. CDR3 bases: TGTGCCAGCAGCCTACGGTCGACAGGGAACACTGAAGCTTTCTTT. Its protein is CASSLRSTGNTEAFF.

The chain employs TRBV4-3 and TRBJ2-3, with D unresolved. There are 14 residues in the CDR3. Trimming took 0 bases from V and 4 from J, leaving 8 bases between them. Germline lookup yields CDR1 LGHNA and CDR2 YSLEER. The CDR3 reads CASSQDVLADTQYF. The CDR3 DNA reads TGCGCCAGCAGCCAAGATGTCCTAGCAGATACGCAGTATTTT.

This clonotype has only a few counts. The J gene is TRBJ2-4, the V gene TRBV5-1; TRBD1 is a possible D gene (6 bases). The V gene lost 1 base and the J gene lost 6 bases, with 26 bases spanning the gap. CDR1 is SGHRS, CDR2 YFSETQ, per germline. This CDR3 is 19 amino acids long. CDR3 DNA sequence: TGCGCCAGCAGCTTGAGTGGATTAACAGGGCAGCCGGTTCGAAACATTCAGTACTTC. Amino acid sequence: CASSLSGLTGQPVRNIQYF.

This chain connects TRBV6-6 to TRBJ2-4, with 8 positions matching TRBD2. CDR1 is MNHNY, CDR2 SVGAGI, per germline (reference sequence). The CDR3 length is 15 residues. J lost 4 bases, V lost 3 bases, and 5 bases had no gene match. The CDR3, as DNA: TGTGCCAGCAGTTATTTGGCGGGGGGTAAAAACATTCAGTACTTC. Its protein product is CASSYLAGGKNIQYF.

The chain combines TRBV5-1 with TRBJ2-2, with 8 bases that match TRBD1. Germline trimming cut 4 bases from V and 4 bases from J; bases unmatched to any gene: 3. The germline CDR1 and CDR2 sequences are SGHRS and YFSETQ. The CDR3 has 14 amino acids. The chain's CDR3 is CASSQGQVTGELFF. The CDR3 DNA reads TGCGCCAGCAGCCAGGGACAGGTCACCGGGGAGCTGTTTTTT.

This clonotype has a handful of counts. The chain employs TRBV6-1 and TRBJ2-3, with no clear D. The CDR3 spans 12 residues. The V and J ends lost 4 bases and 5 bases respectively, with 7 bases between them. The germline CDR1 and CDR2 sequences are MNHNS and SASEGT. DNA of the CDR3: TGTGCCAGCAGTGGAGATAGAGATACGCAGTATTTT. Translating it yields CASSGDRDTQYF.

V and J are TRBV20-1 and TRBJ1-6; D perhaps matches TRBD1 (5 bases). Trimming pared 0 bases from V and 4 bases from J, leaving 13 bases between. The CDR3 is 16 amino acids. Per germline, CDR1 DFQATT and CDR2 SNEGSKA (reference sequence). The DNA for the CDR3 is TGCAGTGCTAGAGATCGCAGGGCTCTTTATAATTCACCCCTCCACTTT. It translates to CSARDRRALYNSPLHF.

A few counts support this clonotype. This chain uses TRBV27 with TRBJ2-1; 8 bases are shared with TRBD1. With V trimmed by 4 bases and J by 3 bases, 8 bases remained unmatched. Germline CDR1 and CDR2: MNHEY and SMNVEV (reference sequence). This CDR3 region has 16 residues. CDR3 DNA sequence: TGTGCCAGCAGTTCACTGGGACAGGACTTCTACAATGAGCAGTTCTTC. Encoded protein: CASSSLGQDFYNEQFF.

This clonotype occurred a few times. The chain links TRBV7-2 to TRBJ2-4, with D perhaps TRBD1 or TRBD2 (5 bases each). The CDR3 extends over 13 amino acids. Germline V CDR1 and CDR2: SGHTA, FQGNSA. V was cut by 2 bases and J by 8 bases, with 10 bases left in between. The CDR3 loop is CASSLSVGDIQYF. CDR3 nucleotides: TGTGCCAGCAGCTTATCCGTGGGGGACATTCAGTACTTC.